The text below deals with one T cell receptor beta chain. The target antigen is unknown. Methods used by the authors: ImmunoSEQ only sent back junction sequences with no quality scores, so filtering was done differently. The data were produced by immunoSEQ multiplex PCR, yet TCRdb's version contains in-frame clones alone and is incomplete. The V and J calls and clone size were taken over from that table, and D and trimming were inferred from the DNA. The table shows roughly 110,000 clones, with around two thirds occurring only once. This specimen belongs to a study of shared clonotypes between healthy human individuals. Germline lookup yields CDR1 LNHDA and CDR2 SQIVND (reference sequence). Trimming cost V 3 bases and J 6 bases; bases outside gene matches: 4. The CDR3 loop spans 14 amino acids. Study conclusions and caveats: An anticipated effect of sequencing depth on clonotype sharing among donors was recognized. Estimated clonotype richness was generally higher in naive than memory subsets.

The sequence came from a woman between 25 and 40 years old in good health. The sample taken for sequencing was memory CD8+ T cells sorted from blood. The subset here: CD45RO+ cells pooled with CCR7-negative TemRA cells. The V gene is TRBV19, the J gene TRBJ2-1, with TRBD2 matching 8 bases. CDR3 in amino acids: CASSISGTSNEQFF. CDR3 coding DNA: TGTGCCAGTAGTATCTCCGGGACTAGCAATGAGCAGTTCTTC.